This TCR beta chain was recovered during a study of preoperative IRX-2 immunotherapy in early breast cancer. In its sample, this clone was seen once. Only in-frame clones appear in the TCRdb table, and some are missing; sequencing was by immunoSEQ multiplex PCR. The repertoire holds about 23,000 clones, with 85% to 95% as singletons. Noted treatment: preoperative locoregional IRX-2 cytokine immunotherapy. Patients received preoperative, locoregional IRX-2 cytokine immunotherapy in a phase Ib study. The CDR3 extends over 16 amino acids. Per the germline V gene, CDR1 is LGHNA and CDR2 is YNFKEQ. Trimming left V 1 base short and J 4 bases short, with 15 bases between.

The receptor comes from a human donor with breast cancer. The specimen comprised tumor tissue, sampled after IRX-2 immunotherapy. The V and J genes are TRBV4-2 and TRBJ2-3, with D possibly TRBD2 on 6 matching bases. The CDR3 bases are TGTGCCAGCAGCCAAGCCCGGGCGGGAAATGCAGATACGCAGTATTTT. Translation: CASSQARAGNADTQYF.